This note documents a single T cell receptor (beta chain) sequence. Its antigen is not known. With 60 Vbeta and 13 Jbeta primers, the PCR was carried out. Only in-frame clones appear in the TCRdb table, and some are missing; sequencing was by immunoSEQ multiplex PCR. This sample has about 180,000 clones, with around 80% found just once. This CDR3 has 14 residues. J gave up 6 bases and V 6 bases, and 9 bases lay outside the gene matches. The germline V gene has CDR1 SNHLY and CDR2 FYNNEI. The sample comes from a study of cytomegalovirus exposure and HLA in healthy donors. Study as a whole: In an earlier analysis, 95 million to 140 million unique TCR beta sequences were found from some 200 million T cells. General study findings and limits: When a later analysis was performed, an Asian-associated ancestry cluster reportedly had fewer N-insertions than the approximately 700-donor mean. The study labeled 150 to 200 TCR beta chains cytomegalovirus-associated.

The rearrangement links TRBV2 to TRBJ2-7; 9 nucleotides line up with TRBD1. This TCR was recovered from a girl under 18 in good health and CMV-seropositive. Sequencing used PBMCs. CDR3 amino acids: CASSDQGQGSEQYF. Here the CDR3 DNA reads TGTGCCAGCAGCGACCAGGGACAGGGAAGCGAGCAGTACTTC.